This record concerns one T cell receptor (beta chain) sequence. This CDR3 comprises 13 residues. In germline, CDR1 is SEHNR, CDR2 FQNEAQ (reference sequence). V was cut by 5 bases and J by 3 bases, with 10 bases left in between. The data were taken from a study of T cell responses to AZD1222 COVID-19 vaccine. Clones were read by immunoSEQ multiplex PCR, and TCRdb kept only the in-frame ones, dropping some. The profile shows about 99,000 clones, around nine tenths of them singletons. The V and J genes are TRBV7-9 and TRBJ1-1; D gene unclear. Sequenced here: peripheral blood, sampled on day 0 of AZD1222 vaccination. This receptor was identified in an adult in good health. CDR3 sequence (DNA): TGTGCCAGCAGCCCCTTGGCAGACACTGAAGCTTTCTTT. Its protein is CASSPLADTEAFF.